This T cell receptor beta chain was observed in a study of T-cell reconstitution after alpha-beta-depleted transplantation in children (TCRdb year 2016). For the study in its entirety: The study quantitatively tracked T-cell immune reconstitution after TCRalphabeta/CD19-depleted allogeneic hematopoietic cell transplantation in children using TCR repertoire profiling.

This clonotype was counted only a few times. Its cognate antigen has yet to be identified. Within one base of it there is no much larger clone, and no base qualities were kept. Library preparation used PCR. Sequenced on an Illumina HiSeq 2500. TCR library preparation used molecular barcoding, with unique molecular identifiers applied to normalize quantification of the TCRbeta repertoire. TCRdb trimmed public reads at Q25 via fastp, called clones via MiXCR and kept in-frame beta chains. Under each unique CDR3 protein, matching rows form one entry showing the most common genes and DNA. The sample table lists approximately 430,000 distinct CDR3 sequences, roughly 16% of them with a count of one. Of the sample, approximately 29% is held by the ten largest clones. Overall study outcomes, separate from this receptor: Apparently early alphabetaT-cell count recovery about two months after transplant reportedly relied on only several hundred rapidly expanded clones derived from non-depleted graft cells. In some patients, the high TCRbeta diversity seen at day 60 was put down to recipient T cells and intrathymic progenitors that had survived conditioning. Over subsequent months, a decline in hyperexpanded clone frequencies was noted, and after one year, T-cell counts and TCRbeta diversity were mostly ascribed to newly produced T cells.

According to the study, the label for this sample's treatment or condition signals: allogeneic hematopoietic cell transplantation with graft depleted of TCRalphabeta T cells and CD19 B cells. Transplant recipients were children who received TCRalphabeta/CD19-depleted allogeneic hematopoietic cell grafts. This clonotype was obtained from a boy younger than two who had a stem cell transplant for Wiskott-Aldrich syndrome, so the T cells may come from the graft donor. Sample: PBMCs, mostly from graft donor cells, taken 360 days after TCRalphabeta/CD19-depleted stem cell transplant.

The encoded CDR3 is CASSPGLAGGGAEQFF. In nucleotides, the sequence is TGCGCCAGCAGCCCAGGACTAGCGGGAGGTGGGGCTGAGCAGTTCTTC. The rearrangement joined TRBV5-1 to TRBJ2-1, and TRBD2 matches 14 of the central bases. The CDR3 covers 16 residues, taking in both the cysteine and the phenylalanine. Here the CDR3 DNA is all that survives: 48 bases in frame from base 1. Relative to germline, V is missing 4 bases and J is missing 9 bases, with 9 bases of the junction outside any gene match. From the germline V gene, CDR1 is SGHRS and CDR2 is YFSETQ.